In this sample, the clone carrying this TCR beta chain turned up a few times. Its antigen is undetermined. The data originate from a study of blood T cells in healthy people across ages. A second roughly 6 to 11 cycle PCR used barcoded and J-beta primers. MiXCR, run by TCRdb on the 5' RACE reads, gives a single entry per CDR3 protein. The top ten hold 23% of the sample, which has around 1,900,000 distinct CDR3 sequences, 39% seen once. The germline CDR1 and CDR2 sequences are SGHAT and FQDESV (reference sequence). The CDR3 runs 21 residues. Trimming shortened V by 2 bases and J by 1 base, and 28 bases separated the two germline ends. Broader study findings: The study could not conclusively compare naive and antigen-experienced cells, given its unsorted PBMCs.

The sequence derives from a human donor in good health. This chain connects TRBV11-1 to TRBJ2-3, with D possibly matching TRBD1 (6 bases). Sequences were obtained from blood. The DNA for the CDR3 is TGTGCCAGCAGCTTACTAACCCTGACAGGTCCGTCCTTGAGGGGCACAGATACGCAGTATTTT. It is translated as CASSLLTLTGPSLRGTDTQYF.